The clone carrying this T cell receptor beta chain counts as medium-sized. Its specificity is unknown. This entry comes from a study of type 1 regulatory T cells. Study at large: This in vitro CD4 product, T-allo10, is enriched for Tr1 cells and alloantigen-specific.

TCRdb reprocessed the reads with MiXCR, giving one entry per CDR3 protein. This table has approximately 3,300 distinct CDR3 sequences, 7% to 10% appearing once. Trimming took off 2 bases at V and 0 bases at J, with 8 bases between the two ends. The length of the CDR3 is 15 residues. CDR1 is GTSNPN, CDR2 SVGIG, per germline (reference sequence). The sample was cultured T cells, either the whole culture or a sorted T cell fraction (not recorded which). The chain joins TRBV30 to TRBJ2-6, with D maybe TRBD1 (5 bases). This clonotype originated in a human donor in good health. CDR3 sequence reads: CAWSPRASGANVLTF. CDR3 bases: TGTGCCTGGAGTCCCAGGGCCTCTGGGGCCAACGTCCTGACTTTC.